This T cell receptor (beta chain) was documented in a study of blood T cell repertoires in COVID-19 (dated by TCRdb to about 2020). Broadly, across the study: The collaborator samples originated in the United States, Italy and Spain and spanned the acute and convalescent phases of COVID-19. Nearly every sample came with metadata listing a de-identified subject ID, COVID-19 status, age in years and sex. Deeply sampled blood TCRbeta repertoires from subjects exposed to, actively infected with, or recovered from COVID-19 were included in the dataset. Samples were obtained from the ongoing ImmuneRACE study (first 160 participants) and from about 1,300 subjects provided by 6 global collaborators. Where available, HLA class I and class II types were obtained from metadata supplied by the sample provider rather than from assay-based typing. The prospective study material was composed of cDNA or gDNA derived from T cells, B-cell-depleted T cells, or PBMCs. The repertoires were released in a freely available public database intended as a resource for research on the immune response to SARS-CoV-2.

Taken from cysteine to phenylalanine, the CDR3 has 14 residues. The retained sequence is limited to the CDR3, 42 bases, with the frame set at the first base. CDR1 and CDR2 are read off the germline V gene (reference sequence) as LNHDA and SQIVND. The germline V end is reduced by 6 bases and the J end by 4 bases; junction bases left unmatched: 8. TCRbeta CDR3 regions were amplified from genomic DNA using the immunoSEQ Assay, a bias-controlled multiplex PCR. Regarding the original processing steps: Within the assay, amplification of reference gene primers was used to estimate how many nucleated cells each sample contained. To quantify the absolute abundance of each unique TCRbeta CDR3 rearrangement, sequence reads were collapsed and filtered. Productive Simpson clonality was computed per sample as the square root of Simpson's diversity index over productive rearrangements. This immuneACCESS table, as held by TCRdb, lists in-frame sequences with V and J called but not all clones. Of the missing ones, under half trace to an unresolved V gene in checked studies; the others have no known cause. That table gives V, J and clone size, and the DNA gave D and trimming. The sample table shows 200,000 to 300,000 clones, and 88% are seen once. Approximately 1.2% of the sample is taken by the ten largest.

Participants in the prospective study were enrolled through a virtual design, were aged about 18 to 100 years, and lived in approximately 25 United States geographic areas. Cohort assignment in the prospective study relied on participant-reported clinical history from a screening survey and a study questionnaire. Mobile phlebotomists in the prospective study collected whole blood, serum and a nasopharyngeal or oropharyngeal swab from every participant. Over a roughly 2-month period, participants in the prospective study had the option of providing additional blood draws and questionnaires. Blood samples from the prospective study were shipped frozen or at room temperature prior to DNA extraction. In regard to this clone: Its antigen remains undetermined. The input lacks base qualities; no much larger clone sits a single base away.

The research as a whole found: Clinical and demographic metadata were provided uncurated, with the amount varying by source and participant.

This sequence originates from a woman in her 40s with acute COVID-19. Sequences were obtained from PBMCs or T cells enriched from blood (not recorded which). The rearranged segments are TRBV19 and TRBJ1-2, with 7 bases in between that match TRBD1. The nucleotide sequence is given as TGTGCCAGTAGGATCAGGGGGGTAGGCTATGGCTACACCTTC. Translated, it reads CASRIRGVGYGYTF.